The T cell receptor (beta chain) described here comes from a study of cytomegalovirus exposure and HLA in healthy donors. Study-wide results and caveats: Most likely, a cluster of highly shared sequence variants arose as a sequencing artifact. Only CMV serostatus was available as immune exposure information.

60 Vbeta and 13 Jbeta primers were used in PCR. Per the authors' pipeline: Among the unique TCR beta chains that a later analysis counted, some 73 million in all, roughly 9.9 million were shared. The table came from immunoSEQ multiplex PCR; TCRdb's copy has only in-frame clones and leaves some out. The D gene and trimming were derived from the DNA, and the V and J assignments and clone size from that table. The sample has about 190,000 clones; approximately 12% are singletons. This clone was counted a few times. The antigen is unknown. This receptor was obtained from a man aged 45-65 years in good health and CMV-seropositive. Material: PBMCs.

The CDR3 spells CASSLLGVRTEAFF. The DNA for the CDR3 is TGTGCCAGCAGTTTACTCGGGGTGCGGACTGAAGCTTTCTTT. V and J are TRBV28 and TRBJ1-1, with D unclear. Looked up from germline, CDR1 is MDHEN and CDR2 is SYDVKM. The CDR3 consists of 14 residues. V was cut by 2 bases and J by 5 bases, with 12 bases left in between.